Listed here is a single T cell receptor beta chain. TCRdb's table, derived via immunoSEQ multiplex PCR, lists solely in-frame clones and lacks some. The data contain some 410,000 clones, around nine tenths of them seen just once; the ten biggest clones take up about 6.3%. The entry originates in a study of control samples from healthy donors and cancer patients. The CDR3 length is 13 residues. Trimming left V 3 bases short and J 4 bases short, with 9 bases between. In germline, CDR1 is SGHTA, CDR2 FQGNSA. Sequences were obtained from PBMCs. The rearrangement uses TRBV7-2 and TRBJ1-1; D not certain. This clonotype was obtained from a man aged 35 to 55 with head and neck cancer. The CDR3 sequence is CASSFGMPTEAFF. CDR3 nucleotides: TGTGCCAGCAGCTTTGGTATGCCCACTGAAGCTTTCTTT.